This is a list of T cell receptor beta chains from one sample in a study of cytomegalovirus exposure and HLA in healthy donors. Produced via immunoSEQ multiplex PCR; TCRdb's table is partial and in-frame only. There are about 150,000 clones in the sample; about 94% occur only once, and 1.5% to 2% lies in the top ten. The sequenced sample consisted of PBMCs. These receptor sequences come from a man aged 18 to 30 in good health and CMV-seropositive. Both conserved end residues are part of each CDR3. Each record gives: clone size, J gene, V gene, D gene, CDR3 protein, CDR3 DNA. D genes are given only for firm matches. Some rows mark clone size as missing; the rest say once, few, many or name a class of expanded clone.

clone size: -
J gene: TRBJ1-1
V gene: TRBV4-1
D gene: -
CDR3 protein: CASSQDPHGNTEAFF
CDR3 DNA: TGCGCCAGCAGCCAAGATCCCCACGGTAACACTGAAGCTTTCTTT

clone size: -
J gene: TRBJ1-2
V gene: TRBV6-1
D gene: -
CDR3 protein: CASSEFGTVYGYTF
CDR3 DNA: TGTGCCAGCAGTGAATTCGGGACTGTGTATGGCTACACCTTC

clone size: -
J gene: TRBJ2-1
V gene: TRBV5-1
D gene: -
CDR3 protein: CASSRETHNEQFF
CDR3 DNA: TGCGCCAGCTCCCGGGAGACCCACAATGAGCAGTTCTTC

clone size: -
J gene: TRBJ2-7
V gene: TRBV29-1
D gene: TRBD1
CDR3 protein: CSVRQGADYEQYF
CDR3 DNA: TGCAGCGTCCGACAGGGGGCCGACTACGAGCAGTACTTC

clone size: -
J gene: TRBJ2-2
V gene: TRBV5-1
D gene: -
CDR3 protein: CASSASYLSADTGELFF
CDR3 DNA: TGCGCCAGTTCCGCCTCTTATCTTTCAGCGGACACCGGGGAGCTGTTTTTT

clone size: -
J gene: TRBJ1-1
V gene: TRBV9
D gene: -
CDR3 protein: CASSATGDTEAFF
CDR3 DNA: TGTGCCAGCAGCGCGACGGGGGACACTGAAGCTTTCTTT

clone size: -
J gene: TRBJ2-5
V gene: TRBV23-1
D gene: TRBD1
CDR3 protein: CASSQSAGQGRWETQYF
CDR3 DNA: TGCGCCAGCAGTCAATCCGCGGGACAGGGGCGCTGGGAGACCCAGTACTTC

clone size: -
J gene: TRBJ2-1
V gene: TRBV5-1
D gene: TRBD2
CDR3 protein: CASSLELAGNNEQFF
CDR3 DNA: TGCGCCAGCAGCTTGGAGCTAGCGGGTAACAATGAGCAGTTCTTC

clone size: -
J gene: TRBJ1-3
V gene: TRBV4-1
D gene: TRBD1
CDR3 protein: CASSQVLGQADFSGNTIYF
CDR3 DNA: TGCGCCAGCAGCCAAGTTCTTGGACAGGCGGACTTCTCTGGAAACACCATATATTTT

clone size: -
J gene: TRBJ2-7
V gene: TRBV5-4
D gene: TRBD1
CDR3 protein: CASSNRDRSYEQYF
CDR3 DNA: TGTGCCAGCAGCAACCGGGACAGATCCTACGAGCAGTACTTC

clone size: -
J gene: TRBJ2-2
V gene: TRBV11-2
D gene: TRBD1
CDR3 protein: CASSATGTNTGELFF
CDR3 DNA: TGTGCCAGCAGCGCGACAGGGACGAACACCGGGGAGCTGTTTTTT

clone size: -
J gene: TRBJ2-1
V gene: TRBV27
D gene: -
CDR3 protein: CATRFSSYNEQFF
CDR3 DNA: TGTGCCACCCGGTTTAGCTCCTACAATGAGCAGTTCTTC

clone size: -
J gene: TRBJ2-1
V gene: TRBV2
D gene: TRBD1
CDR3 protein: CASRDRGSYNEQFF
CDR3 DNA: TGTGCCAGCAGAGACAGGGGTAGCTACAATGAGCAGTTCTTC

clone size: -
J gene: TRBJ1-1
V gene: TRBV27
D gene: -
CDR3 protein: CASSEPGGARPFF
CDR3 DNA: TGTGCCAGCAGTGAGCCGGGGGGCGCGAGGCCTTTCTTT

clone size: -
J gene: TRBJ2-3
V gene: TRBV5-6
D gene: TRBD1
CDR3 protein: CASSLAFSTTGYDTQYF
CDR3 DNA: TGTGCCAGCAGCTTGGCTTTTTCGACGACAGGGTACGATACGCAGTATTTT

clone size: -
J gene: TRBJ1-1
V gene: TRBV15
D gene: -
CDR3 protein: CATSRDHGELTEAFF
CDR3 DNA: TGTGCCACCAGCAGAGATCACGGGGAACTCACTGAAGCTTTCTTT

clone size: -
J gene: TRBJ2-7
V gene: TRBV11-3
D gene: -
CDR3 protein: CASSSRDFPYEQYF
CDR3 DNA: TGTGCCAGCAGCTCCCGGGACTTTCCCTACGAGCAGTACTTC

clone size: -
J gene: TRBJ1-2
V gene: TRBV11-2
D gene: -
CDR3 protein: CASSLEAGAFQGYGYTF
CDR3 DNA: TGTGCCAGCAGCTTAGAGGCAGGGGCTTTCCAGGGCTATGGCTACACCTTC

clone size: once
J gene: TRBJ2-1
V gene: TRBV9
D gene: -
CDR3 protein: CASSVVGGYNEQFF
CDR3 DNA: TGTGCCAGCAGCGTAGTGGGGGGCTACAATGAGCAGTTCTTC

clone size: -
J gene: TRBJ1-2
V gene: TRBV27
D gene: -
CDR3 protein: CASSPRGAYGYTF
CDR3 DNA: TGTGCCAGCAGCCCCCGGGGGGCCTATGGCTACACCTTC

clone size: -
J gene: TRBJ2-5
V gene: TRBV5-1
D gene: TRBD1
CDR3 protein: CASSLAQTGDLETQYF
CDR3 DNA: TGCGCCAGCAGCTTGGCTCAGACAGGGGATCTGGAGACCCAGTACTTC

clone size: -
J gene: TRBJ2-3
V gene: TRBV15
D gene: TRBD2
CDR3 protein: CATSREGMASGFTDTQYF
CDR3 DNA: TGTGCCACCAGCAGAGAAGGTATGGCTAGCGGCTTCACAGATACGCAGTATTTT

clone size: -
J gene: TRBJ1-2
V gene: TRBV2
D gene: TRBD1
CDR3 protein: CASSVTGGQAGYGYTF
CDR3 DNA: TGTGCCAGCAGTGTAACGGGGGGACAGGCGGGCTATGGCTACACCTTC

clone size: -
J gene: TRBJ1-1
V gene: TRBV7-2
D gene: -
CDR3 protein: CASSFARENTEAFF
CDR3 DNA: TGTGCCAGCAGCTTCGCGAGGGAGAACACTGAAGCTTTCTTT

clone size: -
J gene: TRBJ1-1
V gene: TRBV5-1
D gene: TRBD1
CDR3 protein: CASRPGTGVNTEAFF
CDR3 DNA: TGCGCCAGCAGACCCGGGACAGGGGTTAACACTGAAGCTTTCTTT

clone size: -
J gene: TRBJ2-3
V gene: TRBV5-1
D gene: -
CDR3 protein: CASSKTASDTQYF
CDR3 DNA: TGCGCCAGCAGCAAGACAGCTTCAGATACGCAGTATTTT

clone size: -
J gene: TRBJ1-2
V gene: TRBV6-1
D gene: -
CDR3 protein: CASNRNYGYTF
CDR3 DNA: TGTGCCAGCAACAGGAATTATGGCTACACCTTC

clone size: -
J gene: TRBJ2-3
V gene: TRBV7-6
D gene: TRBD2
CDR3 protein: CASSLLAGTPTDTQYF
CDR3 DNA: TGTGCCAGCAGCTTACTAGCGGGAACCCCCACAGATACGCAGTATTTT

clone size: -
J gene: TRBJ2-1
V gene: TRBV13
D gene: -
CDR3 protein: CASSPSKGEGRTYNEQFF
CDR3 DNA: TGTGCCAGCAGCCCTAGTAAGGGGGAGGGTAGGACCTACAATGAGCAGTTCTTC

clone size: -
J gene: TRBJ2-1
V gene: TRBV29-1
D gene: -
CDR3 protein: CSVEIRESYNEQFF
CDR3 DNA: TGCAGCGTTGAAATCAGGGAATCCTACAATGAGCAGTTCTTC

clone size: once
J gene: TRBJ2-1
V gene: TRBV29-1
D gene: TRBD2
CDR3 protein: CSVEGTSGPSYNEQFF
CDR3 DNA: TGCAGCGTTGAAGGGACTAGCGGGCCGAGCTACAATGAGCAGTTCTTC

clone size: -
J gene: TRBJ2-1
V gene: TRBV7-6
D gene: TRBD1
CDR3 protein: CASSDRAYNEQFF
CDR3 DNA: TGTGCCAGCAGCGACAGGGCCTACAATGAGCAGTTCTTC

clone size: once
J gene: TRBJ1-5
V gene: TRBV18
D gene: -
CDR3 protein: CASSPTGIRNQPQHF
CDR3 DNA: TGTGCCAGCTCACCCACAGGGATTCGCAATCAGCCCCAGCATTTT

clone size: once
J gene: TRBJ2-3
V gene: TRBV10-3
D gene: TRBD2
CDR3 protein: CAISESVGLAGDHTDTQYF
CDR3 DNA: TGTGCCATCAGTGAGTCGGTAGGATTAGCGGGAGACCACACAGATACGCAGTATTTT

clone size: -
J gene: TRBJ2-7
V gene: TRBV9
D gene: -
CDR3 protein: CASSAGAGVYEQYF
CDR3 DNA: TGTGCCAGCAGCGCAGGGGCAGGGGTCTACGAGCAGTACTTC

clone size: once
J gene: TRBJ1-2
V gene: TRBV5-1
D gene: TRBD1
CDR3 protein: CASSSGTGGWYGYTF
CDR3 DNA: TGCGCCAGCAGCTCCGGGACAGGGGGCTGGTATGGCTACACCTTC

clone size: -
J gene: TRBJ1-2
V gene: TRBV5-8
D gene: TRBD1
CDR3 protein: CASSLNATGTGIYGYTF
CDR3 DNA: TGTGCCAGCAGCTTGAACGCCACCGGGACAGGGATCTATGGCTACACCTTC

clone size: -
J gene: TRBJ1-3
V gene: TRBV27
D gene: -
CDR3 protein: CASSTNKGNTIYF
CDR3 DNA: TGTGCCAGCAGTACTAATAAGGGAAACACCATATATTTT

clone size: -
J gene: TRBJ1-4
V gene: TRBV28
D gene: TRBD1
CDR3 protein: CASSLLGRGDEKLFF
CDR3 DNA: TGTGCCAGCAGTTTACTGGGCAGGGGGGATGAAAAACTGTTTTTT

clone size: -
J gene: TRBJ1-3
V gene: TRBV7-8
D gene: -
CDR3 protein: CASSLSYGNTIYF
CDR3 DNA: TGTGCCAGCAGCTTGAGTTACGGAAACACCATATATTTT

clone size: -
J gene: TRBJ1-3
V gene: TRBV2
D gene: -
CDR3 protein: CASSFSDRSNTIYF
CDR3 DNA: TGTGCCAGCAGTTTCTCGGACAGATCAAACACCATATATTTT

clone size: -
J gene: TRBJ2-4
V gene: TRBV15
D gene: TRBD2
CDR3 protein: CATTVGLAGGLGNIQYF
CDR3 DNA: TGTGCCACCACCGTTGGACTAGCGGGAGGGCTCGGAAACATTCAGTACTTC

clone size: -
J gene: TRBJ1-1
V gene: TRBV7-9
D gene: -
CDR3 protein: CASSLDTNTEAFF
CDR3 DNA: TGTGCCAGCAGCTTGGACACGAACACTGAAGCTTTCTTT

clone size: -
J gene: TRBJ2-7
V gene: TRBV28
D gene: TRBD2
CDR3 protein: CASSSGTSLYEQYF
CDR3 DNA: TGTGCCAGCAGTTCCGGGACTAGTCTCTACGAGCAGTACTTC